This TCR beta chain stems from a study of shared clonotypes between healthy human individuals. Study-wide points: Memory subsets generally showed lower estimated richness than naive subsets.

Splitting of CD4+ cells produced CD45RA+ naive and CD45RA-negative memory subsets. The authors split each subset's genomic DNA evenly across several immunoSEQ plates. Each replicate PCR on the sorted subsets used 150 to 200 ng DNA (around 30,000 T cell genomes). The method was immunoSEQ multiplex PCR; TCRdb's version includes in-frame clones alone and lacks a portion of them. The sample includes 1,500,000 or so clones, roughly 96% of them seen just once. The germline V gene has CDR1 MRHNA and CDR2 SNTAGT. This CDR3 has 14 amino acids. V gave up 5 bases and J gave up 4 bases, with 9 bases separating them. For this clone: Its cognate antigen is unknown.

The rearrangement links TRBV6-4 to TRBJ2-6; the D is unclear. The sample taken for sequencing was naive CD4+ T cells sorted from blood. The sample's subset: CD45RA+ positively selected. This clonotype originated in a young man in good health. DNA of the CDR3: TGTGCCAGCAGTCCCCAGCCCGGGGCCAACGTCCTGACTTTC. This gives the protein CASSPQPGANVLTF.